The 8 T cell receptor beta chains below come from one sample, sequenced in a study of cytomegalovirus exposure and HLA in healthy donors. Use of 60 Vbeta and 13 Jbeta primers characterized the PCR. Repertoires were generated with immunoSEQ multiplex PCR, while TCRdb's copy carries only in-frame clones and drops some. The repertoire holds 200,000 to 250,000 clones, around 76% seen once, with 0.6% to 0.7% in the top ten. The sample consisted of PBMCs. The receptor source for this set is a man between 18 and 35 years old in good health and CMV-seronegative.

The chain has TRBV19 and TRBJ2-7, with D possibly matching TRBD1 (6 bases). Trimming left V 5 bases short and J 5 bases short, with 10 bases between. The V gene's germline CDR1 is LNHDA and CDR2 SQIVND (reference sequence). The CDR3 is 12 residues long. CDR3 amino acids: CASSASGDEQYF. CDR3 in DNA: TGTGCCAGTAGTGCCTCAGGGGACGAGCAGTACTTC.

The chain has TRBV21-1 and TRBJ2-5; TRBD1 reflects the table's D call only, with no check against the DNA. TRBV21-1 is an annotated pseudogene. The CDR3 is 15 amino acids. The CDR3 sequence: CASSTRDRHKETQYF. In DNA, the CDR3 is TGTGCCAGCAGCACCCGGGACAGACATAAAGAGACCCAGTACTTC.

This chain links TRBV19 with TRBJ2-7; D is perhaps TRBD1 (6 bases). The V end was cut by 1 base, the J end by 5 bases, with 9 bases between. Germline-derived CDR1 and CDR2 are LNHDA and SQIVND (reference sequence). This CDR3 is built from 13 residues. The CDR3 here is CASSIGGPDEQYF. The CDR3 DNA follows: TGTGCCAGTAGTATAGGGGGGCCGGACGAGCAGTACTTC. Based on the CDR3 plus reference TRBV19 and TRBJ2-7, the full variable domain is DGGITQSPKYLFRKEGQNVTLSCEQNLNHDAMYWYRQDPGQGLRLIYYSQIVNDFQKGDIAEGYSVSREKKESFPLTVTSAQKNPTAFYLCASSIGGPDEQYFGPGTRLTVT.

V is TRBV5-1 and J is TRBJ2-7, with D possibly being TRBD1 (6 bases). The V gene lost 0 bases and the J gene lost 0 bases, with 10 bases spanning the gap. Germline V gene data show CDR1 as SGHRS and CDR2 as YFSETQ. The CDR3 totals 15 residues. The CDR3: CASSLVGTSSYEQYF. CDR3 DNA: TGCGCCAGCAGCTTGGTAGGGACAAGCTCCTACGAGCAGTACTTC.

The chain joins TRBV27 to TRBJ2-7; 11 bases map to TRBD2. This CDR3 has 14 residues. Germline CDR1 reads MNHEY; CDR2 reads SMNVEV (reference sequence). J was trimmed by 2 bases and V by 6 bases; bases with no gene match: 3. Here the CDR3 reads CASSGTSGTYEQYF. CDR3 DNA sequence: TGTGCCAGCAGCGGGACTAGCGGAACCTACGAGCAGTACTTC.

The rearrangement joins TRBV7-9 to TRBJ2-7; 7 nucleotides match TRBD2. Germline V lookup: CDR1 SEHNR, CDR2 FQNEAQ (reference sequence). The CDR3 runs 14 residues. Trimming took 10 bases from V and 3 from J; bases not matched to a gene: 12. Here the CDR3 reads CAILLRDYGYEQYF. CDR3 nucleotides: TGTGCCATTCTTCTCCGGGACTACGGCTACGAGCAGTACTTC.

This sequence joins TRBV6-1 and TRBJ2-1; 8 bases are a match to TRBD1. The CDR3 spans 13 residues. The V and J ends lost 6 bases and 5 bases, in that order; junction bases with no gene match: 3. CDR1 is MNHNS, CDR2 SASEGT, per germline. CDR3 sequence (DNA): TGTGCCAGCAGAGGACAGGGAAACAATGAGCAGTTCTTC. Protein: CASRGQGNNEQFF.

This chain uses TRBV29-1 with TRBJ1-2; 9 nucleotides agree with TRBD1. CDR3 length: 13 amino acids. V trimming: 5 bases; J trimming: 3 bases; junction bases outside the gene matches: 4. CDR1 is SQVTM and CDR2 is ANQGSEA in the germline V gene. The CDR3 loop reads CSVRQGGDYGYTF. For the CDR3, the DNA is TGCAGCGTTCGACAGGGGGGGGACTATGGCTACACCTTC.